This T cell receptor beta chain appears in the sequencing data of a study of response to subunit inactivated influenza vaccine. Findings and caveats of the study: Authors suggested each seasonal influenza vaccination recruits few new T cells.

Losses at the gene ends were 5 bases for V and 8 bases for J; bases not matched to a gene: 6. Germline loops: CDR1 MNHNS, CDR2 SASEGT. This CDR3 contains 15 residues. For this clonotype: Its matching antigen is unknown.

TCRdb processed the RT-PCR reads anew with MiXCR; each CDR3 protein has one entry. The data contain 650,000 or so distinct CDR3 sequences, 12% to 15% of them singletons. The receptor was derived from a man aged 50 to 59 who received an inactivated influenza vaccine. The specimen was PBMCs from blood, collected 14 to 15 days before vaccination. The chain links TRBV6-1 to TRBJ1-6; 10 nucleotides line up with TRBD1. The DNA for the CDR3 is TGTGCCAGCAGTCATGGACAGGGGGTAGATTCACCCCTCCACTTT. Its protein is CASSHGQGVDSPLHF.